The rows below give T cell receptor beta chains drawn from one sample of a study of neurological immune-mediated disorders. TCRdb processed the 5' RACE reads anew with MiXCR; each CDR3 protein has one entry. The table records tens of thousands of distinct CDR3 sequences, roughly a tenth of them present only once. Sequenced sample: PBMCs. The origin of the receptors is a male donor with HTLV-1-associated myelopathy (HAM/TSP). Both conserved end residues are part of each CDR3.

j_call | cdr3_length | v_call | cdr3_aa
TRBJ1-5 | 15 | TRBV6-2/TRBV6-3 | CASSYPPGVRQPQHF
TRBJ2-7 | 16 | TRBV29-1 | CSVEDRLGRGLVEQYF
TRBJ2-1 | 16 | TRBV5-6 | CASSLVPRGSYNEQFF
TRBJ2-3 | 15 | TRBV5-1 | CASSLAVGGPDTQYF
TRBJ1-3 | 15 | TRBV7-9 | CASSLTRYSGNTIYF
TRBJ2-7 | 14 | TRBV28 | CASSLTGGETEQYF
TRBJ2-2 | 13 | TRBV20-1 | CSASGGAIGELFF
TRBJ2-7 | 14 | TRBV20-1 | CSAWGSRSSYEQYF
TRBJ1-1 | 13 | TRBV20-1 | CSARLQLNTEAFF
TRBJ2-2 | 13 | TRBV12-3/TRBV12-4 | CASSLQGSGELFF
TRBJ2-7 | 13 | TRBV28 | CATRRTGSYEQYF
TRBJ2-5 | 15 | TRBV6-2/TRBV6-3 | CASSYGTGARESQYF
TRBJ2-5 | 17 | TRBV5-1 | CASSPLHLTGGQETQYF
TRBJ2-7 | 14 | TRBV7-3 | CASSPSPSSLEQYF
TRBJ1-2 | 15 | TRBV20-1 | CSAREGGGTNYGYTF
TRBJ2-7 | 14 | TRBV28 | CASSLTMGGYEQYF
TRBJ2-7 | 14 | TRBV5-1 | CASSLGGIAYEQYF
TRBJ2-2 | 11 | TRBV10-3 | CAISDYGELFF
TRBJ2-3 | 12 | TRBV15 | CATSLSGDTQYF
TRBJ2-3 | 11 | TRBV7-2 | CASSRTDTQYF
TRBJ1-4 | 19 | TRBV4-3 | CASSQVVGAGGSTNEKLFF
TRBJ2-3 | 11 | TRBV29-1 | CSVEEINTQYF
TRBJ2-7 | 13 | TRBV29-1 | CSVQGRNTYEQYF
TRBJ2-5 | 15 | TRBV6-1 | CASTRARLSQETQYF
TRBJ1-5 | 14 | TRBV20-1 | CSARDLSGNQPQHF
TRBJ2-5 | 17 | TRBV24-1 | CATSEAPGQAGGETQYF
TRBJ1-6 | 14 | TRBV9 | CASSVDGVGSPLHF
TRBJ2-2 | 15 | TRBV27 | CASSLWNLGTGELFF
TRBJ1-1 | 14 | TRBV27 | CATQSLGGSTEAFF
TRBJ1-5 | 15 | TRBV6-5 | CASRQQATTNQPQHF
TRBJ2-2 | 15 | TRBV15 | CATSSGGHLSGELFF
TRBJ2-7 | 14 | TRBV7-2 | CASSLRDRGSEQYF
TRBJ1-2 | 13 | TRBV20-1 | CSATRQGSGGYTF
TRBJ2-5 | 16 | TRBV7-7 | CASSLGGVGAQETQYF
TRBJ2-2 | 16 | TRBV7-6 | CASSYRRDRYTGELFF
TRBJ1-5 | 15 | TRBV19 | CASRNGGGSNQPQHF
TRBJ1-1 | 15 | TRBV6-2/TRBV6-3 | CASSETKGPNAEAFF
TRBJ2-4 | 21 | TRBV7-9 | CASSPRSGLAGGVLAKNIQYF
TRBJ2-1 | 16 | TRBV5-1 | CASSLVGTGTYNEQFF
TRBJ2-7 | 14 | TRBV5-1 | CASSFMDSSYEQYF
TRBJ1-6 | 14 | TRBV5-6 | CASSTVGAESPLHF
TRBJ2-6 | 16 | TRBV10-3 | CAISRGLSSGANVLTF
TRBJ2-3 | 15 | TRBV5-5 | CASSTLGGFSDTQYF
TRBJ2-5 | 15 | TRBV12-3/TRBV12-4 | CASSLMSGLGETQYF
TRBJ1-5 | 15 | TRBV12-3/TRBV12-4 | CASSLDRNSNQPQHF
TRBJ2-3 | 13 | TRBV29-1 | CSVGWTGTDTQYF
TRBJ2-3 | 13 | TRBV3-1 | CASSPSLAGSQYF
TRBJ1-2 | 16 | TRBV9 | CASSVATGGLLDGYTF
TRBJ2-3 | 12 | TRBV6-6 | CASSPPTDTQYF
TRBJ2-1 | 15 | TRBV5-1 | CASSFTGQGANEQFF